What follows are 24 T cell receptor beta chains derived from one specimen sequenced in a study of early T cells in non-severe SARS-CoV-2 infection (dated by TCRdb to the early 2020s). Libraries came from 5' RACE. Reads for this sample came from a NextSeq 500. Clones were called with MiXCR by TCRdb after fastp trimmed the public reads at Q25, and only in-frame beta chains were retained. Rows matching on CDR3 protein sequence are summarized as one entry with the most common DNA and genes. The sample table records 70,000 to 90,000 distinct CDR3 sequences; around 14% of these occur just once. The top ten constitute around 5.8% of the sample. The sample comprised whole blood. Every receptor here comes from an adult who was a healthcare worker with PCR-confirmed SARS-CoV-2 infection or an uninfected control (not recorded which).

This clonotype was counted between two and nine times. The chain has TRBV4-2 and TRBJ2-7, with D perhaps matching TRBD2 (5 bases). V was shortened by 0 bases and J by 3 bases, with 6 bases between the two germline ends. Germline V gives CDR1 LGHNA, CDR2 YNFKEQ. The CDR3 spans 13 residues. In DNA, the CDR3 is TGTGCCAGCAGCCAAGACGGGAACTACGAGCAGTACTTC. Translating gives CASSQDGNYEQYF.

This clonotype was detected a few times. The V and J genes are TRBV12-3 or TRBV12-4 and TRBJ2-2; D unclear. Trimming left V 4 bases short and J 0 bases short, with 9 bases between. The CDR3 spans 15 residues. CDR3 protein: CASSWDTANTGELFF. The CDR3, as DNA: TGTGCCAGCAGTTGGGATACCGCGAACACCGGGGAGCTGTTTTTT.

This clonotype was observed a few times. This rearrangement joins TRBV29-1 to TRBJ2-1; TRBD1 matches at 7 bases. Trimming cost V 7 bases and J 5 bases; bases outside gene matches: 5. This CDR3 contains 12 residues. CDR1 is SQVTM, CDR2 ANQGSEA, per germline. The CDR3 sequence is CSAQGVHNEQFF. In DNA form, the CDR3 reads TGCAGCGCTCAGGGGGTCCACAATGAGCAGTTCTTC.

The chain couples TRBV28 to TRBJ2-7; D is undetermined. V lost 1 base and J lost 6, with 7 bases in between. CDR1 is MDHEN, CDR2 SYDVKM, per germline. The CDR3 runs to 12 residues. The CDR3 nucleotides are TGTGCCAGCAGTTTATCGGTGGGCGAGCAGTACTTC. Residues: CASSLSVGEQYF.

This clonotype was counted a few times. This rearrangement joins TRBV2 to TRBJ2-1, with 8 bases lining up with TRBD2. This CDR3 region has 14 residues. In germline, CDR1 is SNHLY, CDR2 FYNNEI. V dropped 5 bases and J dropped 4; count of bases not matched to a gene: 4. CDR3 nucleotide sequence: TGTGCCAGCAGTTCCGGACTAGCTTACAATGAGCAGTTCTTC. It is translated as CASSSGLAYNEQFF.

This clonotype showed up many times. The rearrangement links TRBV6-2 or TRBV6-3 to TRBJ1-1, with a weak D call TRBD1 (5 bases). This CDR3 is built from 14 residues. CDR1 is MNHEY, CDR2 SVGEGT, per germline. V dropped 2 bases and J dropped 5 bases, with 12 bases sitting between them. CDR3: CASSYGDPGTEAFF. The DNA for the CDR3 is TGTGCCAGCAGTTACGGGGACCCGGGGACTGAAGCTTTCTTT.

This clonotype was recorded a few times. The chain has TRBV20-1 and TRBJ2-1; tentative D call: TRBD2 (6 bases). CDR1 is DFQATT and CDR2 is SNEGSKA in the germline V gene (reference sequence). Deletions cut 0 bases from V and 3 bases from J, with 12 bases between. The CDR3 has 15 residues. The CDR3 protein is CSARETASDYNEQFF. CDR3 nucleotide sequence: TGCAGTGCTAGAGAGACCGCTAGCGACTACAATGAGCAGTTCTTC.

In this sample, this clonotype turned up a few times. The rearrangement uses TRBV2 and TRBJ2-1, with a weak D call TRBD1 (5 bases). Germline V lookup: CDR1 SNHLY, CDR2 FYNNEI. The CDR3 has 16 residues. The V and J ends lost 3 bases and 1 base respectively, with 13 bases between them. The CDR3: CASSDSAGRSYNEQFF. For the CDR3, the DNA is TGTGCCAGCAGTGATTCGGCAGGGCGGTCCTACAATGAGCAGTTCTTC. Combining the CDR3 with reference TRBV2 and TRBJ2-1 gives the whole variable domain EPEVTQTPSHQVTQMGQEVILRCVPISNHLYFYWYRQILGQKVEFLVSFYNNEISEKSEIFDDQFSVERPDGSNFTLKIRSTKLEDSAMYFCASSDSAGRSYNEQFFGPGTRLTVL.

This chain uses TRBV9 with TRBJ2-3; TRBD2 matches 11 bases. The CDR3 is made up of 14 amino acids. Trimming took 3 bases from V and 5 from J; bases not matched to a gene: 2. The V gene's germline CDR1 is SGDLS and CDR2 YYNGEE. The CDR3 loop is CASSGGLAGDTQYF. CDR3 bases: TGTGCCAGCAGCGGCGGACTAGCGGGAGATACGCAGTATTTT.

This clonotype appeared a few times. The gene calls are TRBV28 and TRBJ2-1, with D tentatively TRBD1 (5 bases). Trimming took 3 bases from V and 7 from J, leaving 7 bases between them. Germline values: CDR1 MDHEN, CDR2 SYDVKM. CDR3 length: 12 amino acids. The chain's CDR3 is CASSFAGNEQFF. In DNA form, the CDR3 reads TGTGCCAGCAGTTTCGCAGGGAATGAGCAGTTCTTC.

The chain uses TRBV15 and TRBJ2-7; no clear D. The CDR3 is 13 residues long. The germline gives CDR1 LNHNV, CDR2 YYDKDF (reference sequence). V was trimmed by 0 bases and J by 3 bases, leaving 6 bases between them. The CDR3 is CATSRDVVYEQYF. The CDR3 DNA is TGTGCCACCAGCAGAGATGTGGTCTACGAGCAGTACTTC.

This clonotype was seen a handful of times. The V gene is TRBV12-3 or TRBV12-4, the J gene TRBJ2-1; 11 nucleotides match TRBD2. The CDR3 has 15 amino acids. With V trimmed by 5 bases and J by 6 bases, 6 bases remained unmatched. This CDR3 reads CASSTGTSGFNEQFF. As DNA, the CDR3 is TGTGCCAGCAGTACGGGGACTAGCGGATTCAATGAGCAGTTCTTC.

The chain combines TRBV6-2 or TRBV6-3 with TRBJ2-1; D remains unclear. Germline assignment: CDR1 MNHEY and CDR2 SVGEGT. Trimming shortened V by 5 bases and J by 4 bases, and 9 bases separated the two germline ends. The CDR3 is 13 residues long. The DNA of the CDR3 is TGTGCCAGCAGTAATTGGATTTACAATGAGCAGTTCTTC. This codes for CASSNWIYNEQFF.

V usage is TRBV15 and J usage is TRBJ1-1, with D uncertain. This CDR3 spans 13 amino acids. V was pared by 0 bases and J by 1 base, with 3 bases between. The germline CDR1 and CDR2 sequences are LNHNV and YYDKDF (reference sequence). Written as DNA, the CDR3 is TGTGCCACCAGCAGAGATTGGAACACTGAAGCTTTCTTT. Translation: CATSRDWNTEAFF.

This clonotype was seen at least ten times. The chain combines TRBV6-5 with TRBJ1-3; 7 bases line up with TRBD1. Germline lookup yields CDR1 MNHEY and CDR2 SVGAGI. The CDR3 is made up of 12 amino acids. CDR3 in amino acids: CAAGGSGNTIYF. In nucleotides, the CDR3 is TGTGCGGCAGGGGGCTCTGGAAACACCATATATTTT.

This chain connects TRBV29-1 to TRBJ1-2; the D is unclear. The V gene lost 5 bases and the J gene lost 7 bases, with 8 bases spanning the gap. Germline V gives CDR1 SQVTM, CDR2 ANQGSEA. The CDR3 spans 10 residues. The CDR3: CSVFGFGYTF. The CDR3 DNA reads as TGCAGCGTTTTTGGGTTTGGCTACACCTTC.

Ten or more counts support this clonotype. The genes are TRBV20-1 and TRBJ1-1; a weak D match, TRBD1 (5 bases). The CDR3 is 15 amino acids. The V and J ends lost 3 bases and 9 bases respectively, with 23 bases between them. Germline CDR1 DFQATT, CDR2 SNEGSKA (reference sequence). The CDR3 DNA sequence: TGCAGTGCTAGGTCTCAGGCAGGAAAAGAGGGGAAAGCTTTCTTT. Translation: CSARSQAGKEGKAFF.

The chain employs TRBV7-9 and TRBJ2-2; D not resolved. Trimming shortened V by 3 bases and J by 4 bases, and 12 bases separated the two germline ends. CDR3 length: 15 residues. CDR1 SEHNR and CDR2 FQNEAQ come from the germline V gene (reference sequence). The CDR3 nucleotides are TGTGCCAGCAGCTTCGCCTCTAGTTTCACCGGGGAGCTGTTTTTT. Protein product: CASSFASSFTGELFF.

A word on this clonotype: A single base separates this from a much larger clone, so it may be a read error. The chain recombines TRBV19 with TRBJ1-1, with D possibly TRBD1 on 6 matching bases. Germline values: CDR1 LNHDA, CDR2 SQIVND (reference sequence). The CDR3 has 11 amino acids. V was shortened by 7 bases and J by 13 bases, with 16 bases between the two germline ends. CDR3 DNA sequence: TGTGCCAGTACTAGGGGGGTCGGAGATTTCTTT. This encodes CASTRGVGDFF.

The sample holds a few counts of this clonotype. This sequence joins TRBV7-9 and TRBJ1-1; D perhaps matches TRBD1 (6 bases). V lost 3 bases and J lost 10, with 15 bases in between. Germline CDR1 is SEHNR and CDR2 is FQNEAQ (reference sequence). The CDR3 covers 13 residues. The CDR3 protein is CASSFRDIRRAFF. The CDR3 DNA is TGTGCCAGCAGCTTCAGGGACATACGGCGAGCTTTCTTT.

The table lists this clonotype with a few counts. Written as DNA, the CDR3 is TGTGCCATCAGTGATCTCGACGTAGCTTTCTTT. The encoded protein is CAISDLDVAFF. The genes are TRBV10-3 and TRBJ1-1; D gene uncertain. CDR3 length equals 11 residues. Trimming took off 3 bases at V and 10 bases at J, with 9 bases between the two ends. In germline, CDR1 is ENHRY, CDR2 SYGVKD.

This clonotype was counted only a few times. The rearrangement links TRBV18 to TRBJ1-2, with D uncertain. Germline V gene data show CDR1 as KGHSH and CDR2 as LQKENI. Trimming removed 3 bases from V and 3 bases from J, with 5 bases in between. The CDR3 has 12 residues. CDR3 amino acids: CASSPQDYGYTF. CDR3 nucleotide sequence: TGTGCCAGCTCACCGCAGGACTATGGCTACACCTTC.

The CDR3 loop is CASSPGQREKQYF. CDR3 DNA sequence: TGTGCCAGCAGCCCCGGACAGAGAGAGAAGCAGTACTTC. The gene calls are TRBV7-2 and TRBJ2-7, with a tentative D call TRBD1 (6 bases). The CDR3 is made up of 13 amino acids. Trimming left V 5 bases short and J 8 bases short, with 16 bases between. Per the germline V gene, CDR1 is SGHTA and CDR2 is FQGNSA.

This rearrangement joins TRBV7-2 to TRBJ2-2; D gene uncertain. The length of the CDR3 is 14 residues. V lost 1 base and J 13 bases, leaving 16 bases between the germline ends. The germline gives CDR1 SGHTA, CDR2 FQGNSA. The CDR3 nucleotides read TGTGCCAGCAGCTTAGAAGGACCTGGGTCGGGGCTGTTTTTT. It translates to CASSLEGPGSGLFF. The complete variable domain, with remaining parts taken from reference TRBV7-2 and TRBJ2-2, reads GAGVSQSPSNKVTEKGKDVELRCDPISGHTALYWYRQSLGQGLEFLIYFQGNSAPDKSGLPSDRFSAERTGGSVSTLTIQRTQQEDSAVYLCASSLEGPGSGLFFGEGSRLTVL.